Described below is a single T cell receptor beta chain sequence and its context. At one boundary the junction diverges from the germline segment, which might be a read error. It was genomic DNA that served as the template for profiling TCR beta VDJ and CDR3. Each CDR3 protein gets one entry after TCRdb re-called the reads with MiXCR. The repertoire holds 270,000 or so distinct CDR3 sequences, with roughly 82% as singletons. This CDR3 region has 17 residues. Germline V CDR1 and CDR2: SNHLY, FYNNEI. This specimen comes from a study of CD8+CD57+ T cells in acquired aplastic anemia. All patients picked for sequencing had shown, by flow cytometry, an expansion of CD8+CD57+ cells.

V gene TRBV2 combines with J gene TRBJ2-2; possible D gene TRBD2, 5 bases. This clonotype was obtained from a human donor with aplastic anemia. Sequences were obtained from sorted CD4+, CD8+, or CD8+CD57+ T cells (not recorded which) from PBMCs. CDR3 DNA: TGTGCCAGCAGGGGCAGAACATACGGGCCGAACTTCGGGGAGCGCACTTTT. Translated: CASRGRTYGPNFGERTF.